This TCR beta chain was identified in a study of cytomegalovirus exposure and HLA in healthy donors. PCR involved 60 Vbeta and 13 Jbeta primers. Method: immunoSEQ multiplex PCR; TCRdb's copy keeps in-frame clones and lacks some. The sample has 75,000 to 80,000 clones, around three quarters seen once. The CDR3 contains 13 residues. Germline CDR1 is SGDLS and CDR2 is YYNGEE. The V gene end was trimmed by 0 bases and the J gene end by 5 bases; junction bases not matched to a gene: 0. The genes are TRBV9 and TRBJ1-1; 8 bases align to TRBD1. The sequencing input was PBMCs. This TCR derives from a male donor in good health and CMV-seronegative. CDR3: CASSVDRGTEAFF. Written as DNA, the CDR3 is TGTGCCAGCAGCGTAGACAGGGGGACTGAAGCTTTCTTT.